Listed here are 4 T cell receptor beta chains from one sample, sequenced in a study of T-cell reconstitution after alpha-beta-depleted transplantation in children. For TCRbeta, the library was prepared with unique molecular identifiers. TCRdb passed the PCR reads through MiXCR, listing each CDR3 protein once. The table lists some 280,000 distinct CDR3 sequences, almost 10% of them singletons, with over 9% in the top ten. This sample comprised PBMCs from the stem cell graft donor, obtained from the stem cell graft. The receptors were gathered from a human donor who donated a stem cell graft to a child with SCID.

V and J are TRBV12-3 or TRBV12-4 and TRBJ2-5, with TRBD2 identical over 10 bases. This CDR3 comprises 14 residues. V dropped 6 bases and J dropped 3; count of bases not matched to a gene: 4. CDR3 nucleotides: TGTGCCAGCAGGCTTACTAGCGGGGAAGAGACCCAGTACTTC. Its protein product is CASRLTSGEETQYF.

The V and J genes are TRBV7-8 and TRBJ2-4; D is possibly TRBD1 or TRBD2 (5 bases each). The V end lost 3 bases, the J end lost 3 bases, and 12 bases lay between the germline ends. The CDR3 runs to 15 residues. Germline CDR1 is SGHVS and CDR2 is FQNEAQ. CDR3 protein: CASSLGRTDKNIQYF. The CDR3 coding sequence is TGTGCCAGCAGCTTGGGACGGACGGACAAAAACATTCAGTACTTC.

The chain employs TRBV18 and TRBJ1-2; 7 nucleotides line up with TRBD1. CDR3 length equals 15 residues. CDR1 and CDR2 from the germline V gene are KGHSH and LQKENI. Trimming at V came to 2 bases and at J to 3 bases, leaving 6 bases not matched to a gene. CDR3 sequence reads: CASSPRSGQDYGYTF. DNA of the CDR3: TGTGCCAGCTCACCAAGGTCCGGACAGGACTATGGCTACACCTTC.

This clonotype was seen only a few times. The chain couples TRBV5-1 to TRBJ1-4; 7 positions match TRBD1. The CDR3 extends over 16 amino acids. The junction had 6 bases not matched to a gene; V was cut back by 4 bases and J by 0 bases. Per the germline V gene, CDR1 is SGHRS and CDR2 is YFSETQ. The CDR3 DNA is TGCGCCAGCAGCCGCTCCGGACAGGCAACTAATGAAAAACTGTTTTTT. It codes for CASSRSGQATNEKLFF.